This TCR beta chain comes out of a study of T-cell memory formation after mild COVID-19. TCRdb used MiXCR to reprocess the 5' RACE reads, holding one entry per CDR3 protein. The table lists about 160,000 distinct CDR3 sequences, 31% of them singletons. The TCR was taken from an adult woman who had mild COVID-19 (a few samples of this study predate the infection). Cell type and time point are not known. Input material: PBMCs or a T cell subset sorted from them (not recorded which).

The DNA of the CDR3 is TGTGCCAGCAGCGGGACTCGCGATGAGCAGTTCTTC. Translating gives CASSGTRDEQFF. V and J are TRBV2 and TRBJ2-1; D is possibly TRBD2 (6 bases). The CDR3 has 12 residues. The germline V and J ends were trimmed by 6 bases and 8 bases, with 11 bases remaining between them. Germline loops: CDR1 SNHLY, CDR2 FYNNEI. The full variable domain, in which reference TRBV2 and TRBJ2-1 provide the parts outside the CDR3, is EPEVTQTPSHQVTQMGQEVILRCVPISNHLYFYWYRQILGQKVEFLVSFYNNEISEKSEIFDDQFSVERPDGSNFTLKIRSTKLEDSAMYFCASSGTRDEQFFGPGTRLTVL.